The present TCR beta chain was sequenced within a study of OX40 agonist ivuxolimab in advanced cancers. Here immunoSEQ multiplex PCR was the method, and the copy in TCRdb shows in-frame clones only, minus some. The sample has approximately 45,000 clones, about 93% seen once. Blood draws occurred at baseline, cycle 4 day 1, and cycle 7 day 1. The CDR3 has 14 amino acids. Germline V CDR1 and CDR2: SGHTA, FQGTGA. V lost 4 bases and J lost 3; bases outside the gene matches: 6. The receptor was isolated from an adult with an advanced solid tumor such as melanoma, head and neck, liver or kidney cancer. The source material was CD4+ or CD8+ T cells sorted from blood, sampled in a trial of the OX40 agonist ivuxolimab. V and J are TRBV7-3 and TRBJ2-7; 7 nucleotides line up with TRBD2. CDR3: CASSSSSGGYEQYF. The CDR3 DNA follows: TGTGCCAGCAGCTCCTCTAGCGGAGGCTACGAGCAGTACTTC.